A single sample is the source of the 6 T cell receptor beta chains below, sequenced in a study of blood T cell repertoires in COVID-19. TCRdb keeps only in-frame clones here, not all; method: immunoSEQ multiplex PCR. Here the sample spans about 240,000 clones, around 89% being singletons. The material sequenced was PBMCs or T cells enriched from blood (not recorded which). Source of these receptors: a woman in her twenties or thirties who had recovered from COVID-19.

V gene TRBV18 combines with J gene TRBJ1-5; TRBD1 might be the D (5 bases). CDR1 and CDR2 from the germline V gene are KGHSH and LQKENI. Trimming pared 4 bases from V and 4 bases from J, leaving 8 bases between. The CDR3 consists of 13 residues. The DNA for the CDR3 is TGTGCCAGCTCACTCCAGGGTAATCAGCCCCAGCATTTT. This encodes CASSLQGNQPQHF. Using reference TRBV18 and TRBJ1-5 for the parts outside the CDR3, the full variable domain is NAGVMQNPRHLVRRRGQEARLRCSPMKGHSHVYWYRQLPEEGLKFMVYLQKENIIDESGMPKERFSAEFPKEGPSILRIQQVVRGDSAAYFCASSLQGNQPQHFGDGTRLSIL.

The chain is built from TRBV7-6 and TRBJ1-2; possible D gene TRBD1, 6 bases. V lost 2 bases, J lost 0 bases, and 10 bases lay in between. In germline, CDR1 is SGHVS, CDR2 FNYEAQ. The CDR3 has 15 residues. CDR3 nucleotide sequence: TGTGCCAGCAGCTTACGGACAGACGCTAACTATGGCTACACCTTC. Translating it yields CASSLRTDANYGYTF. Supplemented by reference TRBV7-6 and TRBJ1-2, the full variable domain reads GAGVSQSPRYKVTKRGQDVALRCDPISGHVSLYWYRQALGQGPEFLTYFNYEAQQDKSGLPNDRFSAERPEGSISTLTIQRTEQRDSAMYRCASSLRTDANYGYTFGSGTRLTVV.

This sequence joins TRBV5-6 and TRBJ1-1; a possible D gene is TRBD1 (6 bases). CDR1 is SGHDT, CDR2 YYEEEE, per germline. The germline V and J ends were trimmed by 0 bases and 1 base, with 19 bases remaining between them. The CDR3 contains 18 residues. In nucleotides, the CDR3 is TGTGCCAGCAGCTTGGATGGGGTCGGTACAGGGTGGAACACTGAAGCTTTCTTT. It encodes CASSLDGVGTGWNTEAFF.

The chain carries TRBV28 and TRBJ1-6; D is ambiguous. This CDR3 contains 14 residues. With 1 base removed from V and 7 bases from J, the gap between germline ends came to 8 bases. CDR1 is MDHEN and CDR2 is SYDVKM in the germline V gene. CDR3 protein: CASSLLSGNSPLHF. CDR3 bases: TGTGCCAGCAGTTTATTATCGGGAAATTCACCCCTCCACTTT.

The genes are TRBV28 and TRBJ1-2, with D uncertain. The CDR3 has 16 residues. The germline V gene encodes CDR1 MDHEN and CDR2 SYDVKM. With 3 bases removed from V and 3 bases from J, the gap between germline ends came to 17 bases. The CDR3 DNA is TGTGCCAGCAGTTTCTTAACGCGTCGCCGGTACTATGGCTACACCTTC. It encodes CASSFLTRRRYYGYTF.

The gene calls are TRBV5-1 and TRBJ2-2; the D is unclear. Germline CDR1 and CDR2: SGHRS and YFSETQ. CDR3 size: 15 residues. Deletions cut 0 bases from V and 5 bases from J, with 11 bases between. The CDR3 sequence: CASSLGAQKTGELFF. As DNA, the CDR3 is TGCGCCAGCAGCTTGGGGGCCCAAAAGACCGGGGAGCTGTTTTTT.